Sequencing of this T cell receptor beta chain was carried out in a study of blood T cell repertoires in COVID-19. Study at large: In each case, the material was cDNA or gDNA derived from T cells, B-cell-depleted T cells, or PBMCs.

The method was immunoSEQ multiplex PCR; TCRdb's version includes in-frame clones alone and lacks a portion of them. The table has under 200,000 clones, approximately 83% seen once. This CDR3 is built from 13 residues. Trimming cost V 1 base and J 2 bases, with 6 bases left between them. The V gene's germline CDR1 is SEHNR and CDR2 FQNEAQ (reference sequence). The rearrangement links TRBV7-9 to TRBJ2-7; D call uncertain. The sample taken for sequencing was peripheral blood. This sequence originates from a woman older than 75 with acute or convalescent COVID-19. This chain's CDR3 is CASSLVGTYEQYF. CDR3 in DNA: TGTGCCAGCAGCTTAGTGGGCACCTACGAGCAGTACTTC.